A single sample gave rise to the 18 T cell receptor beta chains below, sequenced in a study of blood T cell repertoires in COVID-19. Profiling relied on immunoSEQ multiplex PCR, and the TCRdb table lists in-frame clones only, not all of them. The sample lists 250,000 or so clones; around 90% were seen once. The sample comprised peripheral blood. All receptors come from a woman in her seventies with active or convalescent COVID-19.

V and J are TRBV7-2 and TRBJ1-1; 8 bases are shared with TRBD1. The CDR3 is 14 residues long. The germline V gene has CDR1 SGHTA and CDR2 FQGNSA. V gave up 5 bases and J gave up 4 bases; unmatched junction bases: 6. CDR3 sequence reads: CASSTGQGLTEAFF. The CDR3 DNA sequence: TGTGCCAGCAGCACTGGACAGGGACTCACTGAAGCTTTCTTT.

The V gene is TRBV10-2, the J gene TRBJ2-1; 7 nucleotides agree with TRBD2. The germline V gene has CDR1 WSHSY and CDR2 SAAADI. This CDR3 has 13 amino acids. With 6 bases clipped from V and 8 bases from J, the junction kept 7 bases outside the gene matches. The CDR3 nucleotides read TGCGCCAGCAGGGAACTAGCGATAGATGAGCAGTTCTTC. Residues: CASRELAIDEQFF.

The chain uses TRBV6-5 and TRBJ1-4, with TRBD1 as a possible D gene (6 bases). V lost 6 bases and J lost 8, with 10 bases in between. Germline loops: CDR1 MNHEY, CDR2 SVGAGI. The CDR3 loop spans 12 amino acids. The CDR3 here is CASRRGTEKLFF. CDR3 DNA: TGTGCCAGCAGAAGGGGGACCGAAAAACTGTTTTTT.

The rearrangement uses TRBV24-1 and TRBJ2-7, with 8 bases matching TRBD2. From germline, CDR1 is KGHDR and CDR2 SFDVKD. V shed 3 bases, J shed 3 bases, and the junction held 9 bases outside the gene matches. CDR3 size: 16 residues. The CDR3 is CATSDAGGEKGYEQYF. In nucleotides, the CDR3 is TGTGCCACCAGTGATGCCGGGGGGGAAAAAGGCTACGAGCAGTACTTC.

V usage is TRBV27 and J usage is TRBJ1-3; 9 bases map to TRBD1. The CDR3 totals 15 residues. The junction had 8 bases not matched to a gene; V was cut back by 5 bases and J by 6 bases. From germline, CDR1 is MNHEY and CDR2 SMNVEV (reference sequence). The CDR3 DNA follows: TGTGCCAGCAGTCGGACAGGGGCCATATTAAACACCATATATTTT. Translating gives CASSRTGAILNTIYF.

The chain joins TRBV7-6 to TRBJ1-6; a weak D match, TRBD1 (6 bases). V lost 2 bases and J 9 bases, leaving 20 bases between the germline ends. The length of the CDR3 is 17 residues. CDR1 and CDR2 (germline): SGHVS, FNYEAQ. In nucleotides, the CDR3 is TGTGCCAGCAGCTTATTAGGACGGGGGGCAGTTTCTTCACCCCTCCACTTT. This codes for CASSLLGRGAVSSPLHF.

For the CDR3, the DNA is TGCAGCGTTGAAGGGCGGAGGAACACTGAAGCTTTCTTT. It encodes CSVEGRRNTEAFF. The V gene is TRBV29-1, the J gene TRBJ1-1; D unresolved. This CDR3 is built from 13 residues. Deletions cut 1 base from V and 1 base from J, with 7 bases between. CDR1 and CDR2 (germline): SQVTM, ANQGSEA.

The chain couples TRBV6-5 to TRBJ1-1; tentative D call: TRBD1 (5 bases). Trimming cost V 6 bases and J 9 bases, with 14 bases left between them. The CDR3 totals 12 residues. Germline V gene lookup returns CDR1 MNHEY and CDR2 SVGAGI. The CDR3 loop reads CASSPGGGKAFF. CDR3 nucleotides: TGTGCCAGCAGCCCGGGGGGGGGAAAAGCTTTCTTT.

The V call is TRBV6-5, the J call TRBJ2-1; the D gene is possibly TRBD1 (5 bases). This CDR3 has 14 residues. The germline CDR1 and CDR2 sequences are MNHEY and SVGAGI. Between the trimmed V and J ends, which lost 3 bases and 6 bases, there was a span of 12 bases. The DNA for the CDR3 is TGTGCCAGCAGTTATTCAGGGCTCCGCAATGAGCAGTTCTTC. This gives the protein CASSYSGLRNEQFF.

The chain couples TRBV14 to TRBJ2-7; D might be TRBD1 (6 bases). This CDR3 comprises 13 residues. Germline V CDR1 and CDR2: SGHDN, FVKESK. Trimming pared 6 bases from V and 10 bases from J, leaving 19 bases between. CDR3 nucleotides: TGTGCCAGCAGTGCCGGGACATCCCTCGGTCAGTACTTC. As protein: CASSAGTSLGQYF.

The chain uses TRBV9 and TRBJ2-7; TRBD2 might be the D (5 bases). Germline V gene lookup returns CDR1 SGDLS and CDR2 YYNGEE. This CDR3 is 13 amino acids long. V lost 4 bases to trimming and J lost 7 bases, with 15 bases between them. As DNA, the CDR3 is TGTGCCAGCAGCCCCAGAGAGAGGGCGGAGCAGTACTTC. Its protein product is CASSPRERAEQYF. Complete variable domain (other parts from reference TRBV9 and TRBJ2-7): DSGVTQTPKHLITATGQRVTLRCSPRSGDLSVYWYQQSLDQGLQFLIQYYNGEERAKGNILERFSAQQFPDLHSELNLSSLELGDSALYFCASSPRERAEQYFGPGTRLTVT.

V and J are TRBV7-8 and TRBJ1-2, with a tentative D call TRBD1 (5 bases). Trimming cost V 3 bases and J 7 bases, with 21 bases left between them. The germline gives CDR1 SGHVS, CDR2 FQNEAQ. The CDR3 runs 16 residues. In DNA, the CDR3 is TGTGCCAGCAGCTTGAGGCCAGGGCTTTCCGTTAGTGGCTACACCTTC. It encodes CASSLRPGLSVSGYTF. Full variable domain (missing parts from reference TRBV7-8 and TRBJ1-2): GAGVSQSPRYKVAKRGQDVALRCDPISGHVSLFWYQQALGQGPEFLTYFQNEAQLDKSGLPSDRFFAERPEGSVSTLKIQRTQQEDSAVYLCASSLRPGLSVSGYTFGSGTRLTVV.

The CDR3 region is CASSPRLETQYF. The CDR3 DNA reads as TGTGCCAGCAGTCCCAGGCTTGAGACCCAGTACTTC. The genes are TRBV6-2 or TRBV6-3 and TRBJ2-5; D remains ambiguous. The CDR3 has 12 residues. V lost 5 bases and J lost 5, with 9 bases in between. The V gene's germline CDR1 is MNHEY and CDR2 SVGEGT.

V and J are TRBV7-9 and TRBJ1-1; TRBD1 is a possible D gene (6 bases). Per germline, CDR1 SEHNR and CDR2 FQNEAQ (reference sequence). V was shortened by 0 bases and J by 6 bases, with 11 bases between the two germline ends. The length of the CDR3 is 14 residues. The CDR3 sequence is CASSLAGTSAEAFF. DNA for the CDR3: TGTGCCAGCAGCTTAGCCGGGACAAGCGCTGAAGCTTTCTTT.

The chain combines TRBV18 with TRBJ1-3, with D uncertain. The CDR3 is 16 residues long. Germline CDR1 and CDR2: KGHSH and LQKENI. The V end was cut by 6 bases, the J end by 0 bases, with 15 bases between. CDR3 in DNA: TGTGCCAGCTCGCCTCTTGACTACAGCTCTGGAAACACCATATATTTT. Its translation is CASSPLDYSSGNTIYF.

This rearrangement joins TRBV6-2 or TRBV6-3 to TRBJ2-5; D is uncertain. Looked up from germline, CDR1 is MNHEY and CDR2 is SVGEGT. V lost 4 bases to trimming and J lost 2 bases, with 8 bases between them. This CDR3 is 13 amino acids long. The CDR3 coding sequence is TGTGCCAGCAGTTCTAGGTGGCAAGAGACCCAGTACTTC. Protein product: CASSSRWQETQYF.

The chain combines TRBV6-5 with TRBJ2-7, with a tentative D call TRBD1 (5 bases). Germline V gene data show CDR1 as MNHEY and CDR2 as SVGAGI. V was pared by 7 bases and J by 2 bases, with 9 bases between. The CDR3 is 12 amino acids. This CDR3 is CASKQGTYEQYF. DNA of the CDR3: TGTGCCAGCAAGCAGGGAACCTACGAGCAGTACTTC.

The rearrangement links TRBV5-1 to TRBJ2-7; weak D call: TRBD2 (6 bases). Trimming removed 4 bases at V and 6 bases at J, with 20 bases between. The CDR3 covers 15 residues. CDR1 is SGHRS, CDR2 YFSETQ, per germline. DNA for the CDR3: TGCGCCAGCAGCCAAGGTACGGGGGTACACTCCGAGCAGTACTTC. It translates to CASSQGTGVHSEQYF.